This T cell receptor (beta chain) was sequenced in a study of CD8 T cells in ankylosing spondylitis. One entry per CDR3 protein, called by TCRdb with MiXCR from the 5' RACE reads. Altogether approximately 250,000 distinct CDR3 sequences are present, over 9.5% being singletons, with the ten largest covering 2.6%. The CDR3 has 14 residues. V was cut by 5 bases and J by 2 bases, with 16 bases left in between. Germline CDR1 reads DFQATT; CDR2 reads SNEGSKA (reference sequence). The J gene is TRBJ2-7, the V gene TRBV20-1, with a possible D match to TRBD1 (6 bases). Sequencing was performed on blood, either unsorted or a sorted T cell fraction (not recorded which). This clonotype was obtained from a male donor with ankylosing spondylitis or in good health (not recorded which). CDR3 region: CSALDSLSPYEQYF. The CDR3 nucleotides are TGCAGTGCTTTGGACAGTCTTAGCCCCTACGAGCAGTACTTC.